This T cell receptor (beta chain) derives from a study of T-cell reconstitution after alpha-beta-depleted transplantation in children. Findings and limits, study-wide: Where some patients showed high TCRbeta diversity at day 60, it came from recipient T cells and thymic progenitors that had survived. One year after transplant, T-cell counts and diversity came mostly from newly produced T cells. About two months after transplant, alpha-beta T cells reportedly came from several hundred expanded graft clones.

The library targeted TCRbeta and was prepared with unique molecular identifiers. TCRdb re-called the PCR reads through MiXCR, storing one row per CDR3 protein. The sample lists fewer than 450,000 distinct CDR3 sequences, under 20% occurring once. The CDR3 loop spans 16 amino acids. J was trimmed by 0 bases and V by 1 base; bases with no gene match: 5. This clonotype has a handful of counts. What it recognizes is unknown. This material consisted of PBMCs, mostly from graft donor cells, taken 360 days after TCRalphabeta/CD19-depleted stem cell transplant. This TCR derives from a male patient aged 2 to 9 who had a stem cell transplant for acute lymphoblastic leukemia, so the T cells may come from the graft donor. The chain couples TRBV12-3 or TRBV12-4 to TRBJ1-1; 7 nucleotides line up with TRBD1. This CDR3 reads CASSLGDSPMNTEAFF. In DNA form, the CDR3 reads TGTGCCAGCAGTTTAGGGGACAGTCCTATGAACACTGAAGCTTTCTTT.